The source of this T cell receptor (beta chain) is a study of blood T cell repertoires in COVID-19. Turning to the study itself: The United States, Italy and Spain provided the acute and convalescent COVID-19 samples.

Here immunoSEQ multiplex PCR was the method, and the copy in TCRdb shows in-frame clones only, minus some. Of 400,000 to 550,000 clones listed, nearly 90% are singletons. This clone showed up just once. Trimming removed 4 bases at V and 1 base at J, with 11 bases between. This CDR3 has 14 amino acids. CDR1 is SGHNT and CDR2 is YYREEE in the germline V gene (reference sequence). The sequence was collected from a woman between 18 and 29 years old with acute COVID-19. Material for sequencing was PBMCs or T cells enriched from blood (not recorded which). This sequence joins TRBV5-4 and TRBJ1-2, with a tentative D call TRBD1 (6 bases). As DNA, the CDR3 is TGTGCCAGCAGCATGCAGGGGCTTAACTATGGCTACACCTTC. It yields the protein CASSMQGLNYGYTF.